This TCR beta chain was recorded in a study of blood T cell repertoires in COVID-19. This CDR3 spans 13 amino acids. Trimming shortened V by 5 bases and J by 4 bases, and 11 bases separated the two germline ends. CDR1 SGHAT and CDR2 FQNNGV come from the germline V gene. Living in 25 or so US areas, the participants were between roughly 18 and 89 years of age. Only in-frame clones appear in the TCRdb table, and some are missing; sequencing was by immunoSEQ multiplex PCR. The sample gives 150,000 to 200,000 clones, more than 75% of which show up once; 17% is in the top ten. The clonotype originates from a woman aged 45-65 years with acute COVID-19. Sequenced input: PBMCs or T cells enriched from blood (not recorded which). This chain joins TRBV11-2 and TRBJ2-5; D is possibly TRBD1 (5 bases). CDR3 DNA sequence: TGTGCCAGCAGCGGGGCTGGTTTAGAGACCCAGTACTTC. Its translation: CASSGAGLETQYF.